This TCR beta chain appears in the sequencing data of a study of T cells in Graves' hyperthyroidism and ophthalmopathy. Graves' hyperthyroidism qualified as stable when ophthalmopathy did not progress within 18 months. Uncontrolled infection, other autoimmune disease, pregnancy or lactation led to exclusion. In regard to this clonotype: This may arise from a read error, as a much more abundant clone is one base away.

The germline V gene encodes CDR1 LNHNV and CDR2 YYDKDF (reference sequence). CDR3 length: 16 residues. Amplified TCR beta CDR3 regions derived from RNA transcripts. First-round RT-PCR targeting the TCR CDR3 was performed with the HTBI primer set. TCRdb re-called the multiplex PCR reads through MiXCR, storing one row per CDR3 protein. Found here are around 280,000 distinct CDR3 sequences, roughly 13% of them singletons; the top ten hold under 8%. The sample taken for sequencing was blood. This rearrangement joins TRBV15 to TRBJ1-5; D perhaps matches TRBD1 (6 bases). This receptor was obtained from a woman aged 40-49 years with Graves' hyperthyroidism. The CDR3: CAASRGGGISNQPQHF. For the CDR3, the DNA is TGTGCCGCCAGCAGAGGGGGGGGTATTAGCAATCAGCCCCAGCATTTT.